A selection of T cell receptor beta chains follows, all from one sample in a study of blood T cells in healthy people across ages. TCRdb itself ran the 5' RACE reads through MiXCR, one entry per CDR3 protein. This sample has about 1.4 million distinct CDR3 sequences; approximately 59% occur once, and the top ten carry roughly 6.3%. Sequencing was done on a sample of blood. These receptors all stem from a man younger than 35 in good health. CDR3s include the opening cysteine and the closing phenylalanine or tryptophan. Each record gives: V gene, CDR3 length, J gene, clone size, D gene, CDR3 DNA, CDR3 protein. A D gene is named only where the DNA matches it firmly. Only some rows state a clone size, as once, few, many or a class for expanded clones.

v_call: TRBV13
cdr3_length: 16
j_call: TRBJ1-6
clone_size: once
d_call: NA
cdr3_nt: TGTGCCAGCAGCCCCCCCCGGGGACTGGGGAATTCACCCCTCCACTTT
cdr3_aa: CASSPPRGLGNSPLHF

v_call: TRBV24-1
cdr3_length: 15
j_call: TRBJ2-3
clone_size: NA
d_call: TRBD2
cdr3_nt: TGTGCCACCAGTGATTCCCTCGGGGGGAAAGATACGCAGTATTTT
cdr3_aa: CATSDSLGGKDTQYF

v_call: TRBV20-1
cdr3_length: 15
j_call: TRBJ1-1
clone_size: NA
d_call: NA
cdr3_nt: TGCAGTGCTAGACCTCTCCTCGCGGACGACACTGAAGCTTTCTTT
cdr3_aa: CSARPLLADDTEAFF

v_call: TRBV12-5
cdr3_length: 15
j_call: TRBJ2-2
clone_size: NA
d_call: NA
cdr3_nt: TGTGCTAGTGGTTTTTCCGGGGGGCAAACCGGGGAGCTGTTTTTT
cdr3_aa: CASGFSGGQTGELFF

v_call: TRBV20-1
cdr3_length: 11
j_call: TRBJ2-2
clone_size: NA
d_call: NA
cdr3_nt: TGCAGTGCTAGAGATAGCGGGGAGCTGTTTTTT
cdr3_aa: CSARDSGELFF

v_call: TRBV6-1
cdr3_length: 12
j_call: TRBJ1-4
clone_size: NA
d_call: TRBD1
cdr3_nt: TGTGCCAGCAGTTCGGACAGGGACTCTCTGTTTTTT
cdr3_aa: CASSSDRDSLFF

v_call: TRBV9
cdr3_length: 13
j_call: TRBJ2-2
clone_size: NA
d_call: NA
cdr3_nt: TGTGCCAGCAGCGTGGGGCCGCCCGGGGAGCTGTTTTTT
cdr3_aa: CASSVGPPGELFF

v_call: TRBV20-1
cdr3_length: 13
j_call: TRBJ2-5
clone_size: NA
d_call: NA
cdr3_nt: TGCAGTGCTAGAGGTCCTAGCGTGGGGACCCAGTACTTC
cdr3_aa: CSARGPSVGTQYF

v_call: TRBV7-6
cdr3_length: 15
j_call: TRBJ2-1
clone_size: NA
d_call: TRBD2
cdr3_nt: TGTGCCAGTGAAGCGACTAGCGGGAGCGGGGATGAGCAGTTCTTC
cdr3_aa: CASEATSGSGDEQFF

v_call: TRBV13
cdr3_length: 13
j_call: TRBJ2-7
clone_size: NA
d_call: NA
cdr3_nt: TGTGCCAGCAGCTTAGGCCTGACGAACGAGCAGTACTTC
cdr3_aa: CASSLGLTNEQYF

v_call: TRBV29-1
cdr3_length: 13
j_call: TRBJ2-1
clone_size: NA
d_call: NA
cdr3_nt: TGCAGCGTTGATTTGAGCTCCTACAATGAGCAGTTCTTC
cdr3_aa: CSVDLSSYNEQFF

v_call: TRBV10-3
cdr3_length: 13
j_call: TRBJ1-2
clone_size: NA
d_call: NA
cdr3_nt: TGTGCCATCAGCGGGGGGACCTTAAATGGCTACACCTTC
cdr3_aa: CAISGGTLNGYTF